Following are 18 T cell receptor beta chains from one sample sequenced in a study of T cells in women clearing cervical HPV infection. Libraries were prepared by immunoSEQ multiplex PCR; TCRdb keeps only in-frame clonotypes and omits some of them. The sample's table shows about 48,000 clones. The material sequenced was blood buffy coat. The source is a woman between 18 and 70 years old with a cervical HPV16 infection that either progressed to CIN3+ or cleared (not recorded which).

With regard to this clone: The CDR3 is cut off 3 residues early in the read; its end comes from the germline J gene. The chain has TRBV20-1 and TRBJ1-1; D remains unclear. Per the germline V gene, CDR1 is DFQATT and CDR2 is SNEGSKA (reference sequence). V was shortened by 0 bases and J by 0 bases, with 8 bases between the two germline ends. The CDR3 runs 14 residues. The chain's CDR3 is CSARDSRVNTEAFF. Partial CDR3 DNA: TGCAGTGCTAGAGATTCCCGGGTGAACACTGAA.

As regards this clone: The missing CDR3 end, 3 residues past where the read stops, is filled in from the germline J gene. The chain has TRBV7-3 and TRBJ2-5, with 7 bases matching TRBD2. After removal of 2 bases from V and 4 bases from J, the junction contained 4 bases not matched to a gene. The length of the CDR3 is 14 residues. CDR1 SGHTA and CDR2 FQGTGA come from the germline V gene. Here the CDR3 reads CASSLGGVGETQYF. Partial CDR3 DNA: TGTGCCAGCAGCTTAGGGGGGGTAGGAGAGACC.

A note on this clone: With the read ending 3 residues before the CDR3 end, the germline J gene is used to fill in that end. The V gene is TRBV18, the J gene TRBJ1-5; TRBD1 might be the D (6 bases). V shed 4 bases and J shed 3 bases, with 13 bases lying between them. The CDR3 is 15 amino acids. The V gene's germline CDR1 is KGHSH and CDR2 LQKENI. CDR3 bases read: TGTGCCAGCTCACTGTCAGGGGCTTTCAATCAGCCC. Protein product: CASSLSGAFNQP. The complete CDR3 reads CASSLSGAFNQPQHF.

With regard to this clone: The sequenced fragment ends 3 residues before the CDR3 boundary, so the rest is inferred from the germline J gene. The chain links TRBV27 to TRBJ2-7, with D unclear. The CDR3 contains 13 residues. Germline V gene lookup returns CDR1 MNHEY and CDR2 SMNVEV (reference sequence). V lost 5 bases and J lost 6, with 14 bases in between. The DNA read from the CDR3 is TGTGCCAGCAGTAAAATCGAGGCCCCCGAG. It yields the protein CASSKIEAPE. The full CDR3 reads CASSKIEAPEQYF.

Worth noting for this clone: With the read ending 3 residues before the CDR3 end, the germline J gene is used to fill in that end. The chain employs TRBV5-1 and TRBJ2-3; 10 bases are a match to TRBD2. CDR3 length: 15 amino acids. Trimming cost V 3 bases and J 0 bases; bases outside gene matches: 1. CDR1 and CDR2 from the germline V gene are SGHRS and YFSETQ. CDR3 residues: CASSWTSGSTDTQYF. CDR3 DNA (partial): TGCGCCAGCAGCTGGACTAGCGGAAGCACAGATACG.

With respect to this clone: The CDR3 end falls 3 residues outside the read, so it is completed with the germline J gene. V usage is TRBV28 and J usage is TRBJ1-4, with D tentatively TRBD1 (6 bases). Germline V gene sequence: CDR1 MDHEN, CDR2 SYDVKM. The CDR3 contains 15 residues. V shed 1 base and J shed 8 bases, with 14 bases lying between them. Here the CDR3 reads CASSLSGGGVEKLFF. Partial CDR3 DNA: TGTGCCAGCAGTTTATCGGGAGGGGGGGTAGAAAAA.

The CDR3 region is CASSSGQNYEQYF. The CDR3 bases that were read are TGTGCCAGCAGCTCCGGACAGAACTACGAG. The chain employs TRBV5-4 and TRBJ2-7, with D perhaps TRBD1 (6 bases). The read ends 3 residues early relative to the CDR3; the germline J gene fills the gap. Germline CDR1 and CDR2: SGHNT and YYREEE (reference sequence). The CDR3 covers 13 residues. V dropped 3 bases and J dropped 3 bases, with 10 bases sitting between them. Based on the CDR3 plus reference TRBV5-4 and TRBJ2-7, the full variable domain is ETGVTQSPTHLIKTRGQQVTLRCSSQSGHNTVSWYQQALGQGPQFIFQYYREEENGRGNFPPRFSGLQFPNYSSELNVNALELDDSALYLCASSSGQNYEQYFGPGTRLTVT.

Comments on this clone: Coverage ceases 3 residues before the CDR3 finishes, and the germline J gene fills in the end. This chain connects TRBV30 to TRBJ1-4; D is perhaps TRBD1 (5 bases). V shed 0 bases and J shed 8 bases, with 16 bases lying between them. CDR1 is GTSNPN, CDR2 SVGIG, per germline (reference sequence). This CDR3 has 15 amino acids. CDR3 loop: CAWSVPTGPPEKLFF. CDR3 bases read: TGTGCCTGGAGTGTACCCACAGGTCCACCCGAAAAA.

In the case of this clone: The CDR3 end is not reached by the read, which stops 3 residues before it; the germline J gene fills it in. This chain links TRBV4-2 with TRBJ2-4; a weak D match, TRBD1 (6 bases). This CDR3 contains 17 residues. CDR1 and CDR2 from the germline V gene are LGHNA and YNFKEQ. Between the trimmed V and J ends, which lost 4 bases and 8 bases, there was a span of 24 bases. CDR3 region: CASSLVIPGTMRDIQYF. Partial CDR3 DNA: TGTGCCAGCAGCCTTGTGATTCCCGGGACAATGAGGGACATT.

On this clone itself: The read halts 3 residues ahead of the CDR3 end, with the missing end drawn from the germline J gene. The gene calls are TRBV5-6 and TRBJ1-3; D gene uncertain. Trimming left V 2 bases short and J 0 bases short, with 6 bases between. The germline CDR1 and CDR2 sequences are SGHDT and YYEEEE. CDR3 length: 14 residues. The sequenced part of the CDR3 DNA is TGTGCCAGCAGCTTCGTTTCCTCTGGAAACACC. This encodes CASSFVSSGNT. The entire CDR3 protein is CASSFVSSGNTIYF.

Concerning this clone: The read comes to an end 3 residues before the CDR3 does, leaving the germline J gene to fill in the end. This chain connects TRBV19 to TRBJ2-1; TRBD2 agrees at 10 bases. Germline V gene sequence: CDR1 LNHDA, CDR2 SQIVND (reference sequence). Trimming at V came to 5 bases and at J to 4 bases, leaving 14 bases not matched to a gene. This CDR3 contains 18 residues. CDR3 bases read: TGTGCCAGTAGTCGGTCTAGCGGGGGCATCGGGGGGTACAATGAG. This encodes CASSRSSGGIGGYNE. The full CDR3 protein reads CASSRSSGGIGGYNEQFF.

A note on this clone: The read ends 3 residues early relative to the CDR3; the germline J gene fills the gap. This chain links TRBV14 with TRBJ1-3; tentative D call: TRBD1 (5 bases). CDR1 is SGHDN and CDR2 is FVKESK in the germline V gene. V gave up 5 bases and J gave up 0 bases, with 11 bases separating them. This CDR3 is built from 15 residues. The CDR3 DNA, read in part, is TGTGCCAGCAGCTCAAAACAGGACTCTGGAAACACC. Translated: CASSSKQDSGNT. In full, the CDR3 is CASSSKQDSGNTIYF.

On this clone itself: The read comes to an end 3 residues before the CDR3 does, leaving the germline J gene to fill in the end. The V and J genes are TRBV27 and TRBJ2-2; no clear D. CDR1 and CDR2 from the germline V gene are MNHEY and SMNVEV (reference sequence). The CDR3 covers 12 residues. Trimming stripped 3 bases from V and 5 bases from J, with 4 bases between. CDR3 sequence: CASSFRTGELFF. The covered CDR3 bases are TGTGCCAGCAGTTTCCGGACCGGGGAG.

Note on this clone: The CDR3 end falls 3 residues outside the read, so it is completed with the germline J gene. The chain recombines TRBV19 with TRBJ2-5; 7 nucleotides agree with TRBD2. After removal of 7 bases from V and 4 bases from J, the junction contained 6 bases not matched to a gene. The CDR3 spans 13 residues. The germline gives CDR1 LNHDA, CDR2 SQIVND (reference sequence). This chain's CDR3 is CASTGVAGETQYF. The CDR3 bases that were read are TGTGCCAGTACTGGGGTAGCGGGAGAGACC.

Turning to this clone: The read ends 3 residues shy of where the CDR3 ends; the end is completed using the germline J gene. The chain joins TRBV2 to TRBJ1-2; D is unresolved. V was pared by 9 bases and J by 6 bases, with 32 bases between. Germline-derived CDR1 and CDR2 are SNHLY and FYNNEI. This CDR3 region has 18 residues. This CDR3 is CASEPPIWTAGTSDGYTF. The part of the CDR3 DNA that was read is TGTGCCAGTGAACCCCCCATTTGGACGGCGGGAACTTCCGATGGC.

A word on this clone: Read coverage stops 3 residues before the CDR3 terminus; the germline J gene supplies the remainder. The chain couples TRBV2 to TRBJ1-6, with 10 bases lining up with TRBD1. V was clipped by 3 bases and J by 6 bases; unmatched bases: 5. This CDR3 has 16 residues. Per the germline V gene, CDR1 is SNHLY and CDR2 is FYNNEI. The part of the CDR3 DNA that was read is TGTGCCAGCAGTGATCCAGGGACAGGGGTTAATTCACCC. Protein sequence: CASSDPGTGVNSP. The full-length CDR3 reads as CASSDPGTGVNSPLHF.

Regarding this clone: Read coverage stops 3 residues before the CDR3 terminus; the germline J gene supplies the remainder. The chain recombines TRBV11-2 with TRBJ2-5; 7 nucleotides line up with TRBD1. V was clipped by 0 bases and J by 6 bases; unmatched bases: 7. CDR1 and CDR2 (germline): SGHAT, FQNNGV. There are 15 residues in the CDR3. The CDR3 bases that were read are TGTGCCAGCAGCTTAGATCTCGGGACAGCGCAGACC. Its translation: CASSLDLGTAQT. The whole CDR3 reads CASSLDLGTAQTQYF. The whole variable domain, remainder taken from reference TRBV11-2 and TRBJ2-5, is EAGVAQSPRYKIIEKRQSVAFWCNPISGHATLYWYQQILGQGPKLLIQFQNNGVVDDSQLPKDRFSAERLKGVDSTLKIQPAKLEDSAVYLCASSLDLGTAQTQYFGPGTRLLVL.

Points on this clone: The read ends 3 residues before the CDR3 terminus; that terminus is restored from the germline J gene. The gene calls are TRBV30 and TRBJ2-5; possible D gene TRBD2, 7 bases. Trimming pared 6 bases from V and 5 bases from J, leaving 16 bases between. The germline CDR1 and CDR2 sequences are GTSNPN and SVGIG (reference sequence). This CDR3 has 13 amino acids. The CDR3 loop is CACSQGRGETQYF. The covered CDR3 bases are TGTGCCTGCTCCCAGGGGAGGGGGGAGACC.